A single sample gave rise to the 12 T cell receptor beta chains below, sequenced in a study of post-analysis software for immune sequencing data. Overall study findings and caveats: TRBV5-6, TRBV5-1 and TRBV20-1 were among four or five TRBV segments more frequent in patients than controls.

Prepared libraries of TCR beta cDNA carried unique molecular identifiers. Using its own MiXCR run on the PCR reads, TCRdb lists one record per CDR3 protein. The sample records around 440,000 distinct CDR3 sequences, approximately 46% being singletons. Their specific antigens are unknown. Material for sequencing was blood. All receptors come from a girl between 5 and 17 years old with multiple sclerosis.

The chain links TRBV5-1 to TRBJ2-5; 8 bases are a match to TRBD1. This CDR3 is built from 14 residues. CDR1 is SGHRS, CDR2 YFSETQ, per germline. With V trimmed by 4 bases and J by 5 bases, 7 bases remained unmatched. As DNA, the CDR3 is TGCGCCAGCAGCATAGGACAGGGAGCGGAGACCCAGTACTTC. It is translated as CASSIGQGAETQYF.

This clonotype was observed a handful of times. The rearrangement uses TRBV20-1 and TRBJ1-6; D possibly corresponds to TRBD1 (5 bases). Trimming took 3 bases from V and 6 from J, leaving 9 bases between them. The germline gives CDR1 DFQATT, CDR2 SNEGSKA (reference sequence). The CDR3 runs 13 residues. The DNA for the CDR3 is TGCAGTGCTAGGGCCGACAGTAATTCACCCCTCCACTTT. This gives the protein CSARADSNSPLHF.

Only a few counts were recorded for this clonotype. Here the CDR3 DNA reads TGTGCCAGCAGCGTAGATGACAGGCTACCTACCGAGCAGTACTTC. It is translated as CASSVDDRLPTEQYF. The rearrangement links TRBV9 to TRBJ2-7; D may be TRBD1 (6 bases). The germline V gene encodes CDR1 SGDLS and CDR2 YYNGEE. V lost 0 bases to trimming and J lost 6 bases, with 16 bases between them. The length of the CDR3 is 15 residues.

The genes are TRBV20-1 and TRBJ2-5; no definite D call. This CDR3 has 12 residues. Germline CDR1 and CDR2: DFQATT and SNEGSKA (reference sequence). V lost 6 bases and J 5 bases, leaving 13 bases between the germline ends. Here the CDR3 DNA reads TGCAGTGCCTTTTTCCTGGGGGAGACCCAGTACTTC. Residues: CSAFFLGETQYF.

This clonotype was counted between two and nine times. V usage is TRBV28 and J usage is TRBJ2-1; D remains unclear. Per the germline V gene, CDR1 is MDHEN and CDR2 is SYDVKM. This CDR3 has 16 amino acids. Trimming removed 3 bases at V and 14 bases at J, with 26 bases between. The CDR3 nucleotides are TGTGCCAGCAGTTTTCGTGTCCGGGTAAATCGTAGATGGGAGTTCTTC. Its translation: CASSFRVRVNRRWEFF.

The chain carries TRBV29-1 and TRBJ1-1; D is possibly TRBD1 (6 bases). Germline-derived CDR1 and CDR2 are SQVTM and ANQGSEA. Trimming took off 3 bases at V and 3 bases at J, with 17 bases between the two ends. CDR3 length: 15 residues. DNA for the CDR3: TGCAGCGTTGATGGGTCAGGGGAAACCGACACTGAAGCTTTCTTT. Residues: CSVDGSGETDTEAFF. Together with reference TRBV29-1 and TRBJ1-1, the CDR3 gives the full variable domain: SAVISQKPSRDICQRGTSLTIQCQVDSQVTMMFWYRQQPGQSLTLIATANQGSEATYESGFVIDKFPISRPNLTFSTLTVSNMSPEDSSIYLCSVDGSGETDTEAFFGQGTRLTVV.

This clonotype was seen many times. The chain employs TRBV7-2 and TRBJ2-5; 7 bases are a match to TRBD2. Germline CDR1 reads SGHTA; CDR2 reads FQGNSA. There are 14 residues in the CDR3. V lost 5 bases to trimming and J lost 4 bases; unmatched junction nucleotides: 7. The chain's CDR3 is CASSPNPGGETQYF. The CDR3 DNA sequence: TGTGCCAGCAGCCCCAATCCGGGGGGAGAGACCCAGTACTTC.

This chain connects TRBV20-1 to TRBJ2-7; 10 bases are shared with TRBD2. The CDR3 length is 15 residues. Looked up from germline, CDR1 is DFQATT and CDR2 is SNEGSKA (reference sequence). Losses at the gene ends were 5 bases for V and 2 bases for J; bases not matched to a gene: 9. The CDR3 reads CSAAPSGRKTYEQYF. In DNA form, the CDR3 reads TGCAGTGCTGCCCCTAGCGGGAGAAAGACCTACGAGCAGTACTTC.

This clonotype has a handful of counts. The gene calls are TRBV3-1 and TRBJ2-3; 7 nucleotides line up with TRBD2. The CDR3 contains 14 residues. Germline CDR1 reads LGHDT; CDR2 reads YNNKEL (reference sequence). Trimming took 3 bases from V and 6 from J; bases not matched to a gene: 6. The CDR3 region has the DNA TGTGCCAGCAGCCATGGGCGGGAGACGGATACGCAGTATTTT. Amino acids: CASSHGRETDTQYF.

This clonotype has a handful of counts. The chain links TRBV7-2 to TRBJ2-1; D unclear. CDR3 length: 12 residues. The germline V gene encodes CDR1 SGHTA and CDR2 FQGNSA. Trimming left V 7 bases short and J 8 bases short, with 12 bases between. Here the CDR3 DNA reads TGTGCCAGCATCAAAACGGGCGATGAGCAGTTCTTC. It codes for CASIKTGDEQFF.

This clonotype was found a few times. J is TRBJ2-5 and V is TRBV4-1, with 7 bases matching TRBD1. The CDR3 totals 16 residues. The germline V gene has CDR1 MGHRA and CDR2 YSYEKL. Trimming cost V 4 bases and J 2 bases; bases outside gene matches: 10. CDR3 protein: CASSLLNLDRQETQYF. The CDR3 region has the DNA TGCGCCAGCAGCCTCTTGAACCTGGACAGGCAAGAGACCCAGTACTTC.

This clonotype was recorded a few times. V and J are TRBV4-2 and TRBJ2-1; D is unresolved. Germline CDR1 is LGHNA and CDR2 is YNFKEQ. This CDR3 contains 17 residues. V gave up 0 bases and J gave up 2 bases, with 14 bases separating them. The CDR3 loop reads CASSQDGADLTYNEQFF. CDR3 bases: TGTGCCAGCAGCCAAGACGGTGCGGACCTTACCTACAATGAGCAGTTCTTC.